A single sample gave rise to the 8 T cell receptor beta chains below, sequenced in a study of response to subunit inactivated influenza vaccine. One entry per CDR3 protein results from TCRdb running MiXCR on the RT-PCR reads. The repertoire holds approximately 520,000 distinct CDR3 sequences, with over 25% as singletons. The sequenced sample was CD4+ T cells sorted from PBMCs, obtained more than 4 days after vaccination. The origin of the receptors is a middle-aged man who received an inactivated influenza vaccine.

The chain combines TRBV3-1 with TRBJ2-2; no firm D call. From germline, CDR1 is LGHDT and CDR2 YNNKEL (reference sequence). The length of the CDR3 is 13 residues. With 3 bases removed from V and 5 bases from J, the gap between germline ends came to 7 bases. The CDR3 nucleotides read TGTGCCAGCAGCCATGCGTGGACCGGGGAGCTGTTTTTT. It encodes CASSHAWTGELFF.

CDR3 sequence reads: CASSQPETAPGLYF. The CDR3, as DNA: TGTGCCAGCAGCCAACCGGAAACGGCCCCGGGTTTGTATTTT. This chain uses TRBV4-2 with TRBJ2-3, with no clear D. CDR1 is LGHNA, CDR2 YNFKEQ, per germline. The V and J ends lost 2 bases and 14 bases respectively, with 20 bases between them. This CDR3 spans 14 amino acids.

The rearrangement links TRBV6-2 or TRBV6-3 to TRBJ1-1, with 7 bases aligning to TRBD1. Germline loops: CDR1 MNHEY, CDR2 SVGEGT. The CDR3 totals 15 residues. Germline trimming cut 10 bases from V and 0 bases from J; bases unmatched to any gene: 11. The CDR3 here is CATHRGGGVNTEAFF. CDR3 coding DNA: TGTGCCACCCATAGAGGAGGGGGCGTGAACACTGAAGCTTTCTTT.

The CDR3 nucleotides are TGTGCCAGCAGCGACCCCCCCCGGGACTTTAAATTCTACGAGCAGTACTTC. Amino acid sequence: CASSDPPRDFKFYEQYF. The chain employs TRBV7-3 and TRBJ2-7; weak D call: TRBD2 (6 bases). The CDR3 contains 17 residues. The V gene lost 5 bases and the J gene lost 3 bases, with 23 bases spanning the gap. The V gene's germline CDR1 is SGHTA and CDR2 FQGTGA.

The chain links TRBV27 to TRBJ1-1; 7 nucleotides agree with TRBD1. The CDR3 consists of 14 residues. Unmatched junction bases numbered 3, after V lost 5 bases and J lost 0 bases. Germline CDR1 and CDR2: MNHEY and SMNVEV (reference sequence). As DNA, the CDR3 is TGTGCCAGCAGTAGACAGGGAGTGAACACTGAAGCTTTCTTT. This encodes CASSRQGVNTEAFF.

This clonotype was counted between two and nine times. V gene TRBV5-1 combines with J gene TRBJ2-7, with D possibly being TRBD1 or TRBD2 (6 bases each). The CDR3 consists of 15 residues. Trimming removed 4 bases at V and 5 bases at J, with 19 bases between. Per the germline V gene, CDR1 is SGHRS and CDR2 is YFSETQ. The CDR3 is CASSPSGEALHEQYF. The CDR3 nucleotides are TGCGCCAGCAGCCCATCAGGGGAGGCCCTCCACGAGCAGTACTTC.

The chain joins TRBV28 to TRBJ1-5; no clear D gene. The CDR3 spans 13 residues. V lost 2 bases and J 7 bases, leaving 9 bases between the germline ends. Germline CDR1 is MDHEN and CDR2 is SYDVKM. The CDR3 here is CASSLPLGQPQHF. The CDR3 DNA sequence: TGTGCCAGCAGTTTACCCCTCGGGCAGCCCCAGCATTTT.

This clonotype turned up a few times. This sequence joins TRBV11-3 and TRBJ2-7; D unclear. The CDR3 is made up of 13 amino acids. Per germline, CDR1 SGHNT and CDR2 YENEEA. V lost 5 bases and J 3 bases, leaving 11 bases between the germline ends. CDR3 protein: CASSAPPDYEQYF. DNA of the CDR3: TGTGCCAGCAGCGCGCCCCCAGACTACGAGCAGTACTTC.